Presented here are 20 T cell receptor beta chains from one specimen sequenced in a study of T cell responses to AZD1222 COVID-19 vaccine. Produced via immunoSEQ multiplex PCR; TCRdb's table is partial and in-frame only. The profile shows 150,000 to 200,000 clones, 90% to 95% of them singletons. This material consisted of peripheral blood, taken 28 days after the second AZD1222 dose. Receptor source: an adult who received the AZD1222 COVID-19 vaccine.

The chain has TRBV1 and TRBJ2-4; TRBD1 is the table's D call and was not checked against the DNA. TRBV1 is a pseudogene locus. The CDR3 covers 17 residues. The CDR3 nucleotides read TGCACCAGCAGCCCTCTCGACAGGGGGCTGGTCAAAAACATTCAGTACTTC. Translated, it gives CTSSPLDRGLVKNIQYF.

In its sample, this clone was seen once. V usage is TRBV30 and J usage is TRBJ2-5; 10 bases are a match to TRBD2. Looked up from germline, CDR1 is GTSNPN and CDR2 is SVGIG (reference sequence). CDR3 length: 15 residues. Unmatched junction bases numbered 4, after V lost 0 bases and J lost 3 bases. DNA for the CDR3: TGTGCCTGGAGTGTCGGACTAGCGGATAAAGAGACCCAGTACTTC. It encodes CAWSVGLADKETQYF.

CDR3 in DNA: TGTGCCAGCAGTCGAACCGCGTGGGGTGAACATGGCTACACCTTC. It encodes CASSRTAWGEHGYTF. The V and J genes are TRBV6-2 or TRBV6-3 and TRBJ1-2; D unresolved. Germline V gives CDR1 MNHEY, CDR2 SVGEGT. The CDR3 totals 15 residues. With 5 bases removed from V and 6 bases from J, the gap between germline ends came to 19 bases.

This chain links TRBV29-1 with TRBJ2-6, with a weak D call TRBD1 (6 bases). Germline-derived CDR1 and CDR2 are SQVTM and ANQGSEA. The CDR3 covers 15 residues. V was clipped by 7 bases and J by 2 bases, with 15 bases between them. As DNA, the CDR3 is TGCAGCGCTCGAATACAGGGAGCTGGGGCCAACGTCCTGACTTTC. It yields the protein CSARIQGAGANVLTF.

The count of this clone is one. V usage is TRBV2 and J usage is TRBJ1-1; 9 bases match TRBD1. Germline-derived CDR1 and CDR2 are SNHLY and FYNNEI. The CDR3 has 13 amino acids. Trimming cost V 6 bases and J 7 bases; bases outside gene matches: 6. The CDR3 bases are TGTGCCAGCAGGGAGACAGGGGGACTTGAAGCTTTCTTT. Protein product: CASRETGGLEAFF.

The chain is built from TRBV6-5 and TRBJ1-3; perhaps TRBD1 as D (5 bases). The CDR3 contains 15 residues. Trimming removed 6 bases from V and 1 base from J, with 13 bases in between. CDR1 is MNHEY and CDR2 is SVGAGI in the germline V gene. CDR3 bases: TGTGCCAGCAGCTCCTCGGGGGGATCTGGAAACACCATATATTTT. This gives the protein CASSSSGGSGNTIYF.

The V and J genes are TRBV6-1 and TRBJ2-7, with 8 bases aligning to TRBD2. The CDR3 length is 15 residues. CDR1 and CDR2 (germline): MNHNS, SASEGT. Trimming took 2 bases from V and 3 from J; bases not matched to a gene: 6. The CDR3 DNA sequence: TGTGCCAGCAGTGAACTGGGAGCGGGGGTCTACGAGCAGTACTTC. This gives the protein CASSELGAGVYEQYF.

The chain carries TRBV30 and TRBJ1-1, with D possibly being TRBD1 (6 bases). Trimming shortened V by 0 bases and J by 4 bases, and 12 bases separated the two germline ends. The germline V gene has CDR1 GTSNPN and CDR2 SVGIG (reference sequence). The CDR3 spans 14 residues. CDR3 sequence (DNA): TGTGCCTGGAGTGTCGGGGGGCTACCCACTGAAGCTTTCTTT. Translating gives CAWSVGGLPTEAFF.

This clone was seen a single time. The chain uses TRBV10-3 and TRBJ1-2; D is possibly TRBD1 (5 bases). V lost 0 bases to trimming and J lost 2 bases, with 22 bases between them. The CDR3 spans 19 residues. Germline V gene lookup returns CDR1 ENHRY and CDR2 SYGVKD. The CDR3 DNA is TGTGCCATCAGTGAGTCGTTGGCCAGGGCCTTCGAGATAAACTATGGCTACACCTTC. Its protein product is CAISESLARAFEINYGYTF.

The chain links TRBV19 to TRBJ2-1; D is unresolved. V shed 5 bases and J shed 7 bases, with 12 bases lying between them. This CDR3 has 13 amino acids. CDR1 LNHDA and CDR2 SQIVND come from the germline V gene (reference sequence). CDR3: CASSPVHKNEQFF. The CDR3 DNA sequence: TGTGCCAGTAGTCCGGTCCATAAAAATGAGCAGTTCTTC.

CDR3: CASSPGTASNQPQHF. CDR3 in DNA: TGTGCCAGCAGCCCCGGGACAGCTAGCAATCAGCCCCAGCATTTT. The chain employs TRBV7-8 and TRBJ1-5; 7 bases match TRBD1. In germline, CDR1 is SGHVS, CDR2 FQNEAQ. V lost 5 bases to trimming and J lost 0 bases; unmatched junction nucleotides: 4. The CDR3 spans 15 residues.

V and J are TRBV19 and TRBJ2-1, with TRBD2 matching 7 bases. The germline V gene has CDR1 LNHDA and CDR2 SQIVND (reference sequence). Losses at the gene ends were 6 bases for V and 8 bases for J; bases not matched to a gene: 7. This CDR3 comprises 13 residues. The CDR3 region is CASSRGRGDEQFF. CDR3 coding DNA: TGTGCCAGTAGCCGAGGGAGGGGTGATGAGCAGTTCTTC.

The chain recombines TRBV7-2 with TRBJ2-5, with TRBD1 matching 9 bases. This CDR3 region has 16 residues. Germline V lookup: CDR1 SGHTA, CDR2 FQGNSA. The V gene end was trimmed by 1 base and the J gene end by 1 base; junction bases not matched to a gene: 4. The CDR3 loop is CASSLGGTGLQETQYF. The CDR3 region has the DNA TGTGCCAGCAGCTTAGGGGGGACAGGGCTCCAAGAGACCCAGTACTTC.

V usage is TRBV30 and J usage is TRBJ1-2; 9 bases align to TRBD1. The CDR3 runs to 14 residues. Per the germline V gene, CDR1 is GTSNPN and CDR2 is SVGIG (reference sequence). After removal of 2 bases from V and 4 bases from J, the junction contained 5 bases not matched to a gene. Here the CDR3 reads CAWSSTGGGYGYTF. The CDR3 DNA follows: TGTGCCTGGAGTTCTACAGGGGGCGGCTATGGCTACACCTTC.

This chain connects TRBV3-1 (or the pseudogene TRBV3-2) to TRBJ2-1, with 10 bases that match TRBD2. The CDR3 consists of 15 residues. The trim removed 2 bases at V and 9 bases at J, leaving 7 bases unmatched. From germline, CDR1 is LGHDT and CDR2 YNNKEL (reference sequence). CDR3 in DNA: TGTGCCAGCAGCCAATCTGGAGCGGGAGGGTCTGAGCAGTTCTTC. Translating gives CASSQSGAGGSEQFF.

The chain joins TRBV19 to TRBJ2-7; 10 bases align to TRBD2. CDR3 size: 17 residues. V dropped 7 bases and J dropped 2; count of bases not matched to a gene: 14. Germline-derived CDR1 and CDR2 are LNHDA and SQIVND (reference sequence). CDR3 amino acids: CASTALRRTSGPYEQYF. The CDR3 region has the DNA TGTGCCAGTACCGCTTTACGAAGGACTAGCGGCCCCTACGAGCAGTACTTC.

This clone was detected only once. The V and J genes are TRBV7-9 and TRBJ2-3; D gene ambiguous. The CDR3 covers 14 residues. Germline V gene sequence: CDR1 SEHNR, CDR2 FQNEAQ (reference sequence). V lost 2 bases and J 6 bases, leaving 12 bases between the germline ends. The CDR3 loop is CASSLSALEDTQYF. The CDR3, as DNA: TGTGCCAGCAGCTTAAGCGCCCTGGAGGATACGCAGTATTTT.

On this clone: The sample carries other DNA sequences with the same CDR3. V and J are TRBV29-1 and TRBJ1-4, with TRBD1 as a possible D gene (5 bases). V lost 4 bases and J 8 bases, leaving 11 bases between the germline ends. This CDR3 is 12 amino acids long. CDR1 and CDR2 from the germline V gene are SQVTM and ANQGSEA. CDR3 in amino acids: CSVGAGREKLFF. As DNA, the CDR3 is TGCAGCGTTGGGGCAGGGCGCGAAAAACTGTTTTTT.

The rearrangement joins TRBV12-3 or TRBV12-4 to TRBJ1-1; perhaps TRBD1 as D (6 bases). V was clipped by 9 bases and J by 3 bases, with 14 bases between them. There are 13 residues in the CDR3. DNA for the CDR3: TGTGCCAGTAGGGGGGGCTGGTACACTGAAGCTTTCTTT. Encoded protein: CASRGGWYTEAFF.

This clone was found once. The rearrangement uses TRBV4-2 and TRBJ1-1; D unresolved. The CDR3 length is 14 residues. V dropped 7 bases and J dropped 1 base, with 13 bases sitting between them. Germline V CDR1 and CDR2: LGHNA, YNFKEQ. The CDR3 here is CASKRGRTNTEAFF. The CDR3 bases are TGTGCCAGCAAACGAGGACGGACGAACACTGAAGCTTTCTTT.